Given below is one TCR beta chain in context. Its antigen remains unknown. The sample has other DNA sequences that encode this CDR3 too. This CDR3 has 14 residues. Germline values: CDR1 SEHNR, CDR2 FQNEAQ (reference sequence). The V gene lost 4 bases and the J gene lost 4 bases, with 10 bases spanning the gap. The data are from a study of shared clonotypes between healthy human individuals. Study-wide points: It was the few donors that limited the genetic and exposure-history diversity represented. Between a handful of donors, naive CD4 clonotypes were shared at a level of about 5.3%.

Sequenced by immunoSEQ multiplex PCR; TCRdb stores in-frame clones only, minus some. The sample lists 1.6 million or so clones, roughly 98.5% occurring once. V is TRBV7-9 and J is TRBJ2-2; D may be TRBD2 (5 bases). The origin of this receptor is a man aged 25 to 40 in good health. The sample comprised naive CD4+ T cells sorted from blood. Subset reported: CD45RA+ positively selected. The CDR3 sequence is CASSSSGTTGELFF. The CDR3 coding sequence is TGTGCCAGCAGCTCGAGCGGAACCACCGGGGAGCTGTTTTTT.